These 10 T cell receptor beta chains came from one sample sequenced in a study of blood T cell repertoires in COVID-19. Using immunoSEQ multiplex PCR, the repertoire was profiled, and TCRdb retains in-frame clones only, with some absent. The top ten clones hold just over 2.5% of a sample with some 160,000 clones, around nine tenths of them seen once. Sequenced: peripheral blood. Receptors originate from a woman aged 80 or over with COVID-19, enrolled during active disease.

A few counts support this clone. The V and J genes are TRBV19 and TRBJ2-1; D may be TRBD1 (6 bases). V lost 4 bases and J 4 bases, leaving 14 bases between the germline ends. The germline V gene encodes CDR1 LNHDA and CDR2 SQIVND (reference sequence). The CDR3 sequence is 15 residues long. The CDR3 DNA reads as TGTGCCAGTAGTACAGGGGCAGGAGGTTACAATGAGCAGTTCTTC. This encodes CASSTGAGGYNEQFF.

The chain has TRBV7-9 and TRBJ2-2; 8 bases agree with TRBD1. This CDR3 is built from 15 residues. The germline V gene encodes CDR1 SEHNR and CDR2 FQNEAQ (reference sequence). The J segment lost 5 bases and the V segment lost 4 bases, leaving 6 bases of the junction unmatched. Written as DNA, the CDR3 is TGTGCCAGCAGCTCCAGGGGGCGTGAAACCGGGGAGCTGTTTTTT. Translation gives CASSSRGRETGELFF.

This clone turned up a few times. The chain joins TRBV19 to TRBJ1-2; TRBD1 is a possible D gene (5 bases). The germline V gene has CDR1 LNHDA and CDR2 SQIVND (reference sequence). The V and J ends lost 0 bases and 8 bases respectively, with 22 bases between them. The CDR3 spans 17 residues. The CDR3: CASSIDKFRGRERGYTF. CDR3 nucleotide sequence: TGTGCCAGTAGTATAGATAAGTTTCGTGGCAGGGAAAGAGGCTACACCTTC.

CDR3 in amino acids: CASSPGGGNTIYF. CDR3 coding DNA: TGTGCCAGTAGCCCCGGCGGCGGAAACACCATATATTTT. V and J are TRBV19 and TRBJ1-3; D gene unclear. Germline V CDR1 and CDR2: LNHDA, SQIVND (reference sequence). Between the trimmed V and J ends, which lost 6 bases and 4 bases, there was a span of 10 bases. The CDR3 is 13 residues long. Drawing the rest from reference TRBV19 and TRBJ1-3, the complete variable domain is DGGITQSPKYLFRKEGQNVTLSCEQNLNHDAMYWYRQDPGQGLRLIYYSQIVNDFQKGDIAEGYSVSREKKESFPLTVTSAQKNPTAFYLCASSPGGGNTIYFGEGSWLTVV.

The chain is built from TRBV5-1 and TRBJ2-3, with 10 nucleotides matching TRBD2. The CDR3 runs 17 residues. V lost 4 bases to trimming and J lost 0 bases; unmatched junction nucleotides: 8. The germline CDR1 and CDR2 sequences are SGHRS and YFSETQ. The CDR3 loop is CASSAGLARPSTDTQYF. Written as DNA, the CDR3 is TGCGCCAGCAGCGCGGGACTAGCGAGGCCTAGCACAGATACGCAGTATTTT.

The V gene is TRBV19, the J gene TRBJ1-2, with D unclear. V was cut by 5 bases and J by 4 bases, with 11 bases left in between. Germline CDR1 and CDR2: LNHDA and SQIVND (reference sequence). The CDR3 has 13 residues. The CDR3 is CASSRTSRYGYTF. In DNA, the CDR3 is TGTGCCAGTAGTCGGACTTCCCGCTATGGCTACACCTTC.

The chain couples TRBV20-1 to TRBJ2-1; D is possibly TRBD2 (5 bases). The CDR3 consists of 14 residues. Germline V gene sequence: CDR1 DFQATT, CDR2 SNEGSKA (reference sequence). The germline V and J ends were trimmed by 3 bases and 2 bases, with 11 bases remaining between them. The CDR3 spells CSASGAAPYNEQFF. The CDR3 bases are TGCAGTGCTAGTGGAGCGGCTCCCTACAATGAGCAGTTCTTC.

V usage is TRBV28 and J usage is TRBJ1-2; TRBD1 might be the D (5 bases). Deletions cut 7 bases from V and 3 bases from J, with 24 bases between. This CDR3 has 17 amino acids. The germline gives CDR1 MDHEN, CDR2 SYDVKM. CDR3: CASTSFGQGGLDYGYTF. CDR3 nucleotides: TGTGCCAGCACTTCATTCGGGCAGGGCGGATTGGACTATGGCTACACCTTC.

This clone has just one count. The chain uses TRBV6-5 and TRBJ2-2; D ambiguous. CDR1 and CDR2 from the germline V gene are MNHEY and SVGAGI. V lost 1 base, J lost 0 bases, and 6 bases lay in between. This CDR3 comprises 15 residues. Here the CDR3 reads CASSYWLANTGELFF. CDR3 DNA: TGTGCCAGCAGTTACTGGCTGGCGAACACCGGGGAGCTGTTTTTT.

This chain's CDR3 is CASTGTGEKLFF. Written as DNA, the CDR3 is TGTGCCAGCACCGGGACAGGTGAAAAACTGTTTTTT. The genes are TRBV6-5 and TRBJ1-4; 8 nucleotides agree with TRBD1. CDR3 length equals 12 residues. Per germline, CDR1 MNHEY and CDR2 SVGAGI. V was pared by 7 bases and J by 7 bases, with 2 bases of the junction left unmatched.